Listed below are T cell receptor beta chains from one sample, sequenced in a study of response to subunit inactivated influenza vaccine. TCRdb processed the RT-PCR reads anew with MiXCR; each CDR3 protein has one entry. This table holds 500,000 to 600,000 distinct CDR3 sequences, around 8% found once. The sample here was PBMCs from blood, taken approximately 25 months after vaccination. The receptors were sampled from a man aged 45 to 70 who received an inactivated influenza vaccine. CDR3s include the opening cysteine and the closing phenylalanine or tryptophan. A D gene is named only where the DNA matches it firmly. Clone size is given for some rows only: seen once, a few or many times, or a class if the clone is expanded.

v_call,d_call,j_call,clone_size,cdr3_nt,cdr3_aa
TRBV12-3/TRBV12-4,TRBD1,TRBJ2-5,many,TGTGCCAGCAGTAGGACAGGGGGCGTGGGAGAGACCCAGTACTTC,CASSRTGGVGETQYF
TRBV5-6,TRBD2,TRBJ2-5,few,TGTGCCAGCAGCTTGGTCGTCGGCGGGGGGTCCCAAGAGACCCAGTACTTC,CASSLVVGGGSQETQYF
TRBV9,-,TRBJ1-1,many,TGTGCCAGCAGCGCCCCCCCAACCACTGAAGCTTTCTTT,CASSAPPTTEAFF
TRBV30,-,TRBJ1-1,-,TGTGCCTGGAGGGGGGTGAGCACTGAAGCTTTCTTT,CAWRGVSTEAFF
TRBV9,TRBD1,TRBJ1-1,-,TGTGCCAGCAGCCCCCGGGACAGGCCGAACACTGAAGCTTTCTTT,CASSPRDRPNTEAFF
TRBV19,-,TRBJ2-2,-,TGTGCCAGTAGAGACATCCCGAACACCGGGGAGCTGTTTTTT,CASRDIPNTGELFF
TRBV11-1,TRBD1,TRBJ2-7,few,TGTGCCAGCAGCTGGGGTGTGGGACAGGGGTCCTACGAGCAGTACTTC,CASSWGVGQGSYEQYF
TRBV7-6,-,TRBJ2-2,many,TGTGCCAGCAGCTTCAAACGGGCCTCACCGCCCAGGGACACCGGGGAGCTGTTTTTT,CASSFKRASPPRDTGELFF
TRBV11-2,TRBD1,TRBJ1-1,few,TGTGCCAGCAGCTCAATTACCCAGACAGGGAAGGCAGGTGCTGAAGCTTTCTTT,CASSSITQTGKAGAEAFF
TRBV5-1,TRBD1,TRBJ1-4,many,TGCGCCAGCAGCTTGGAGGTCCCGGGACAGGGGTATAAACTGTTTTTT,CASSLEVPGQGYKLFF
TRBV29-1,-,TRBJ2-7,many,TGCAGCGTTGGGGTGGCCTACGAGCAGTACTTC,CSVGVAYEQYF
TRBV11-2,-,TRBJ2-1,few,TGTGCCAGCAGCTTAGGACTCTCGGCGGGTGTGCGGACGAATGAGCAGTTCTTC,CASSLGLSAGVRTNEQFF
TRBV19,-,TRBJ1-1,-,TGTGCCAGTACCCGACAGCATATGAACACTGAAGCTTTCTTT,CASTRQHMNTEAFF
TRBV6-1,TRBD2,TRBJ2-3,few,TGTGCCAGCAGTCGAACGACTAGCGGGAGATGGAATACGCAGTATTTT,CASSRTTSGRWNTQYF
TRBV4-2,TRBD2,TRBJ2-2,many,TGTGCCAGCAGCCAAGATTCCCTAGCGGGGGGGTTCGGGGAGCTGTTTTTT,CASSQDSLAGGFGELFF
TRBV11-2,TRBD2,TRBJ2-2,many,TGTGCCAGCAGCTTAGGGACTAGCTACACCGGGGAGCTGTTTTTT,CASSLGTSYTGELFF
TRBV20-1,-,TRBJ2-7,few,TGCAGTGCTGCCAGTAGCTCCTACGAGCAGTACTTC,CSAASSSYEQYF
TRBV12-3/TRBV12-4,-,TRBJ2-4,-,TGTGCCAGCAGTTTAGGAGGGGTCATAGCCAAAAACATTCAGTACTTC,CASSLGGVIAKNIQYF